This T cell receptor (beta chain) was sequenced for a study of cytomegalovirus exposure and HLA in healthy donors. The PCR had 60 Vbeta and 13 Jbeta primers. Sequenced by immunoSEQ multiplex PCR; TCRdb stores in-frame clones only, minus some. The table records 150,000 to 200,000 clones, 76% of them present only once. Findings of the study overall: Excluded: some indistinguishable V segments such as TRBV6-2 and TRBV6-3.

The germline CDR1 and CDR2 sequences are MDHEN and SYDVKM. The CDR3 consists of 14 residues. Trimming left V 3 bases short and J 5 bases short, with 13 bases between. This clone occurred a few times. What it binds is not known. The TCR sequence derives from a man aged 18 to 35 in good health and CMV-seronegative. The chain couples TRBV28 to TRBJ1-1; D is uncertain. Sequencing was done on a sample of PBMCs. CDR3 nucleotide sequence: TGTGCCAGCAGTTTTATTACGGGGAGAACTGAAGCTTTCTTT. Encoded protein: CASSFITGRTEAFF.